This entry concerns a single T cell receptor (beta chain). These data belong to a study of cytomegalovirus exposure and HLA in healthy donors. PCR used 60 Vbeta primers and 13 Jbeta primers. Assay: immunoSEQ multiplex PCR; the TCRdb copy retains only in-frame clones and omits some. The table shows fewer than 200,000 clones, with roughly 78% occurring only once. The CDR3 consists of 15 residues. V lost 6 bases and J lost 0, with 9 bases in between. In germline, CDR1 is KGHSH, CDR2 LQKENI. This TCR was sampled from a man in his forties or fifties in good health and CMV-seronegative. Sequencing was performed on PBMCs. The rearrangement uses TRBV18 and TRBJ2-6; the D is unclear. The CDR3 region has the DNA TGTGCCAGCTCCCCTCTGGCCTCTGGGGCCAACGTCCTGACTTTC. Translated: CASSPLASGANVLTF.